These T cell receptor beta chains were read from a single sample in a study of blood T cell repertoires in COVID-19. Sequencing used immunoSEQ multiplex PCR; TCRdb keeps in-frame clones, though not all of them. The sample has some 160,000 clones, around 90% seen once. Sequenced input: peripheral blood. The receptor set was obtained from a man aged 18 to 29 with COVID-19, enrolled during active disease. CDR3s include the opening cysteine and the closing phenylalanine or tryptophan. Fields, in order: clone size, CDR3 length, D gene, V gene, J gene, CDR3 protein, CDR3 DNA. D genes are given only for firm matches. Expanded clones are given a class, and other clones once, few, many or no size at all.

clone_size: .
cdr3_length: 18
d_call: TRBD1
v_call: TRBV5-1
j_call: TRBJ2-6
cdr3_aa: CASSWKPGQLSGANVLTF
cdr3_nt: TGCGCCAGCAGCTGGAAACCGGGACAGCTCTCTGGGGCCAACGTCCTGACTTTC

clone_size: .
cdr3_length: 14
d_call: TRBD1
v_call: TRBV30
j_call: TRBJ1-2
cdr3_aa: CAWSGDRGVEGYTF
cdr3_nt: TGTGCCTGGAGTGGGGACAGGGGAGTTGAGGGCTACACCTTC

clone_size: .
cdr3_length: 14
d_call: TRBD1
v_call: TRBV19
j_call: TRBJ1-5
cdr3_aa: CASSMGQGLQPQHF
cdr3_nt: TGTGCCAGTAGTATGGGACAGGGCCTCCAGCCCCAGCATTTT

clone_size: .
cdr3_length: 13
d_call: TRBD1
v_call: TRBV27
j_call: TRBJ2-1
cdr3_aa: CASSQQGAREQFF
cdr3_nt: TGTGCCAGCAGCCAACAGGGGGCTCGGGAGCAGTTCTTC

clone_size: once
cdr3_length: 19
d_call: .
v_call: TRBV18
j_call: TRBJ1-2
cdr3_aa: CASSPREGVRVYLNYGYTF
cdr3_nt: TGTGCCAGCTCACCACGGGAAGGGGTTCGAGTTTATCTAAACTATGGCTACACCTTC

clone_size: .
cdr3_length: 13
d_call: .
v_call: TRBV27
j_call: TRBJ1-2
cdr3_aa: CASSPDRNYGYTF
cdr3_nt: TGTGCCAGCAGCCCCGACAGAAACTATGGCTACACCTTC

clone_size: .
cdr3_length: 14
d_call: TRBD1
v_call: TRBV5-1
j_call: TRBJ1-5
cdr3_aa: CASSPWTGYQPQHF
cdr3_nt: TGCGCCAGCAGTCCATGGACAGGGTATCAGCCCCAGCATTTT

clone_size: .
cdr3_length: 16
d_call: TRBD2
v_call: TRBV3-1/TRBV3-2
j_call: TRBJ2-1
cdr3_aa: CASSPSGSGRWDEQFF
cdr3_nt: TGTGCCAGCAGCCCCTCGGGAAGCGGGAGGTGGGATGAGCAGTTCTTC

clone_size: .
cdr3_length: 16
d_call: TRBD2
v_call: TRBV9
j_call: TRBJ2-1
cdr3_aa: CASSVEGTSGYNEQFF
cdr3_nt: TGTGCCAGCAGCGTAGAAGGGACTAGCGGATACAATGAGCAGTTCTTC

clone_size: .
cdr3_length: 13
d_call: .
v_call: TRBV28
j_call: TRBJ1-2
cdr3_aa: CASSFSGSRRNTF
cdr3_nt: TGTGCCAGCAGTTTCTCAGGGTCTAGGCGGAATACCTTC

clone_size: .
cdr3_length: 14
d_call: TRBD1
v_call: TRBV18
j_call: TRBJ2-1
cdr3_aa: CASSPLQGYNEQFF
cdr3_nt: TGTGCCAGCTCACCACTACAGGGGTACAATGAGCAGTTCTTC

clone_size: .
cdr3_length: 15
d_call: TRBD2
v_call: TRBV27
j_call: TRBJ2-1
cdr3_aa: CASGRLAGENNEQFF
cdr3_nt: TGTGCCAGCGGCCGACTAGCGGGAGAGAACAATGAGCAGTTCTTC

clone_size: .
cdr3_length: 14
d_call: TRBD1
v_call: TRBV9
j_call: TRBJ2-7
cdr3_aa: CASSASGTDYEQYF
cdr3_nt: TGTGCCAGCAGCGCATCCGGGACAGACTACGAGCAGTACTTC

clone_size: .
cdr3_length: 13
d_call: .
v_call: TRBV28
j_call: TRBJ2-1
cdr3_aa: CASRNGAYNEQFF
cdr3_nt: TGTGCCTCTAGAAACGGGGCCTACAATGAGCAGTTCTTC

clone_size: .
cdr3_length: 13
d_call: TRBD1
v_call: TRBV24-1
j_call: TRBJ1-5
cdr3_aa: CAPRDRMNQPQHF
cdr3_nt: TGTGCCCCCCGGGACAGGATGAATCAGCCCCAGCATTTT

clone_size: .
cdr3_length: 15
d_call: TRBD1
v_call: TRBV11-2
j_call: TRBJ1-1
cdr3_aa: CASSKGQGQNTEAFF
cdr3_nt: TGTGCCAGCAGCAAGGGACAGGGACAAAACACTGAAGCTTTCTTT

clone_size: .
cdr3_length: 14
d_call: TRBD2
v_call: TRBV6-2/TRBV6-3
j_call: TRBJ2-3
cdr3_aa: CASSFLAGAHTQYF
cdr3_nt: TGTGCCAGCAGTTTCCTAGCGGGAGCGCATACGCAGTATTTT

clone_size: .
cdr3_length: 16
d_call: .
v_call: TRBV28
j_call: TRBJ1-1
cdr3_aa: CASSFRPGGVNTEAFF
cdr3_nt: TGTGCCAGCAGTTTCCGACCGGGAGGGGTGAACACTGAAGCTTTCTTT

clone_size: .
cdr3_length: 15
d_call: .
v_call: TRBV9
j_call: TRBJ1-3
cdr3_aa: CASSATGHSGNTIYF
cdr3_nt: TGTGCCAGCAGCGCGACAGGTCACTCTGGAAACACCATATATTTT

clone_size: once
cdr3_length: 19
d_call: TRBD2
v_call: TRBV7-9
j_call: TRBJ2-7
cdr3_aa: CASSRTGLAGPTGSYEQYF
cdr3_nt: TGTGCCAGCAGCCGGACGGGACTAGCGGGACCTACCGGCTCCTACGAGCAGTACTTC

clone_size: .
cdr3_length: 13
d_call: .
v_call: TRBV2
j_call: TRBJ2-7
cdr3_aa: CASRNRSYYEQYF
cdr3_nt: TGTGCCAGCAGGAACAGGTCGTATTACGAGCAGTACTTC

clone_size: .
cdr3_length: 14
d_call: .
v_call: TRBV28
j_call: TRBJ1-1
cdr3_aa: CASNPEGRRTEAFF
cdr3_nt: TGTGCCAGCAATCCCGAAGGGAGGAGGACTGAAGCTTTCTTT

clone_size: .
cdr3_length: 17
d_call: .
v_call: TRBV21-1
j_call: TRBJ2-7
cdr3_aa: CASSKEFCWFTVYEQYF
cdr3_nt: TGTGCCAGCAGCAAAGAGTTTTGTTGGTTTACAGTTTACGAGCAGTACTTC

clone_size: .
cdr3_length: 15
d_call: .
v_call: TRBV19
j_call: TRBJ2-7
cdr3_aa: CASGSQGSYSYEQYF
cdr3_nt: TGTGCCAGTGGTTCCCAGGGGTCCTATTCCTACGAGCAGTACTTC

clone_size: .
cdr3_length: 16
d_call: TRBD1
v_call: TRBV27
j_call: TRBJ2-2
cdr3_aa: CASSLAAGGSTGELFF
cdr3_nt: TGTGCCAGCAGTTTAGCGGCAGGGGGCTCGACCGGGGAGCTGTTTTTT

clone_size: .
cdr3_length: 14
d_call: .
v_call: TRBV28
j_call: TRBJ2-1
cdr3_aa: CASSQSQRYNEQFF
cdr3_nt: TGTGCCAGCAGTCAGAGCCAGCGATACAATGAGCAGTTCTTC

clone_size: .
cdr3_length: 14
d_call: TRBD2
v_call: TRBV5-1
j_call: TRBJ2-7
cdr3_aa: CASSRTSGSYEQYF
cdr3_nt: TGCGCCAGCAGCCGGACTAGCGGGAGCTACGAGCAGTACTTC

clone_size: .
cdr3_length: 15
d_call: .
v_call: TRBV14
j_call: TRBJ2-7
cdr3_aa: CASSQVVGLTYEQYF
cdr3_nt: TGTGCCAGCAGCCAAGTGGTGGGGCTCACCTACGAGCAGTACTTC

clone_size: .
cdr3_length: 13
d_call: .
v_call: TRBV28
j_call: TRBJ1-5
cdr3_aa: CASSLAGDQPQHF
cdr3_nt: TGTGCCAGCAGTTTAGCGGGAGATCAGCCCCAGCATTTT

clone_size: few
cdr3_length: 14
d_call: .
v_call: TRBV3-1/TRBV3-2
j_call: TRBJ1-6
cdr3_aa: CASSPARRDSPLHF
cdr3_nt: TGTGCCAGCAGCCCAGCGCGCAGGGATTCACCCCTCCACTTT

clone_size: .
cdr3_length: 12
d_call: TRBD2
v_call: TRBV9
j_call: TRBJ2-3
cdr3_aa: CASSAPGLAQYF
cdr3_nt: TGTGCCAGCAGCGCACCGGGACTAGCGCAGTATTTT

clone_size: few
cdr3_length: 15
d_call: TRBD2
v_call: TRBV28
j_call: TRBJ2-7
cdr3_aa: CASSSAAGGEWEQYF
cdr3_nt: TGTGCCAGCAGTTCAGCTGCGGGGGGCGAGTGGGAGCAGTACTTC

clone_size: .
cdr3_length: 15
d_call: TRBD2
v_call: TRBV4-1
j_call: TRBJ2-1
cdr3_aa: CASSQGGGRSREQFF
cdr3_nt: TGCGCCAGCAGCCAAGGGGGCGGGAGGTCGAGGGAGCAGTTCTTC

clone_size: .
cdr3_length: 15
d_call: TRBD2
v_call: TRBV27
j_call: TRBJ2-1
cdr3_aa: CASRLTLAGGSEQFF
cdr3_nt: TGTGCCAGCCGCCTCACCCTAGCGGGAGGCAGTGAGCAGTTCTTC

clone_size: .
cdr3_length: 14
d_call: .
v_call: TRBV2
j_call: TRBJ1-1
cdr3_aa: CASSVPGKGSEAFF
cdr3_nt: TGTGCCAGCAGTGTCCCGGGGAAAGGTTCTGAAGCTTTCTTT

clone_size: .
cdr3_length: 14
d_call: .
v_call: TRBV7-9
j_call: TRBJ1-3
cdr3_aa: CASSLIPQENTIYF
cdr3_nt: TGTGCCAGCAGCTTAATCCCACAGGAAAACACCATATATTTT

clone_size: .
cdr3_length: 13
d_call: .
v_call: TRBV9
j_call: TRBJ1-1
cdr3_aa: CASSVTANTEAFF
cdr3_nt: TGTGCCAGCAGCGTAACAGCAAACACTGAAGCTTTCTTT

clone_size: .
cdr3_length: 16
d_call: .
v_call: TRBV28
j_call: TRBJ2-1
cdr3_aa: CASSLYPLGQDNEQFF
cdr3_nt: TGTGCCAGCAGTTTATACCCTCTGGGGCAAGACAATGAGCAGTTCTTC

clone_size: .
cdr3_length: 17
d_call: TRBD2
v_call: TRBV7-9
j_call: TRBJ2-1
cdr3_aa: CASSSPRRLAGDNEQFF
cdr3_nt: TGTGCCAGCAGCTCCCCACGGCGACTAGCGGGGGACAATGAGCAGTTCTTC

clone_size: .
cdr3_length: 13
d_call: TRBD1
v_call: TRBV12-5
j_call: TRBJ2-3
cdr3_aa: CASGLQGADTQYF
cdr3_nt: TGTGCTAGTGGTTTACAGGGGGCAGATACGCAGTATTTT

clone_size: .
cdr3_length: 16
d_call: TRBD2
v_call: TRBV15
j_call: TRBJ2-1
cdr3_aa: CATSRRLAFDNNEQFF
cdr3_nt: TGTGCCACCAGCAGGAGACTAGCGTTCGACAACAATGAGCAGTTCTTC

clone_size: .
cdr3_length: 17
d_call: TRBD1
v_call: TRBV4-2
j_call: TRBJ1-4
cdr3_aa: CASSQPGTTGLDEKLLF
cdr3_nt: TGTGCCAGCAGCCAACCAGGGACGACAGGGCTAGATGAAAAACTGCTTTTT

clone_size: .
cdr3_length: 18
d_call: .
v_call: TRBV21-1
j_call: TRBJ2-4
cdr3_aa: CASSEDLKGGERENIQYF
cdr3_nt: TGTGCCAGCAGCGAAGATTTAAAAGGAGGGGAGCGGGAAAACATTCAGTACTTC

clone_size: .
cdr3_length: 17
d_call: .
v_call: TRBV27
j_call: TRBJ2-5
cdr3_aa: CASSPLLLTGSQETQYF
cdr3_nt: TGTGCCAGCAGCCCGCTTTTACTCACAGGGTCCCAAGAGACCCAGTACTTC

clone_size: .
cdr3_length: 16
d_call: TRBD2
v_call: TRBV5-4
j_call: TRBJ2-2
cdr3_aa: CASSGRTSGNTGELFF
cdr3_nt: TGTGCCAGCAGCGGACGGACTAGCGGGAACACCGGGGAGCTGTTTTTT

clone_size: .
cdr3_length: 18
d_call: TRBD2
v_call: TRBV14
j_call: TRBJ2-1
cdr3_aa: CASSQGTSGIPSYNEQFF
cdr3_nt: TGTGCCAGCAGCCAAGGGACTAGCGGGATTCCTTCCTACAATGAGCAGTTCTTC

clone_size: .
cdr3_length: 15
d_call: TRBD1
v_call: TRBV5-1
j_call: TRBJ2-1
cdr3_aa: CASSLSRGRNNEQFF
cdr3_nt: TGCGCCAGCAGCTTGAGCAGGGGGCGAAACAATGAGCAGTTCTTC

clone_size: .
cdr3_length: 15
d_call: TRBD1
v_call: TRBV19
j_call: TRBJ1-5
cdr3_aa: CASTPQTGVGQPQHF
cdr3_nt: TGTGCCAGTACTCCCCAGACAGGGGTCGGTCAGCCCCAGCATTTT